The source of this T cell receptor beta chain is a study of radiation and T cells in renal cell carcinoma. Study-wide context: Nephrectomy followed 15 Gy stereotactic body radiation by 4 weeks.

Time point: blood 2 weeks post-SBRT. Stated treatment: 15 Gy SBRT to primary tumor, nephrectomy 4 weeks later. This renal cell carcinoma was of the clear cell type. Study findings and constraints: Top tumor clonotypes rose in blood 2 weeks post-radiation, then contracted. Without pretreatment biopsies, baseline tumor clonotype presence was undetermined.

Germline-derived CDR1 and CDR2 are LNHDA and SQIVND (reference sequence). V was clipped by 6 bases and J by 2 bases, with 13 bases between them. The CDR3 length is 14 residues. Clones were sequenced by immunoSEQ multiplex PCR, and TCRdb holds only the in-frame ones, with some missing. There are about 130,000 clones in the sample; approximately 78% occur only once, and approximately 1.9% lies in the top ten. Turning to this clone: The antigen is undetermined.

The sequence was collected from a woman aged 55 to 70 with renal cell carcinoma. The genes are TRBV19 and TRBJ1-2; a weak D match, TRBD1 (5 bases). The source was blood, collected from a patient whose treatment included radiotherapy and nephrectomy. CDR3 DNA sequence: TGTGCCAGTAGAGTGACGGAGGGGAACTATGGCTACACCTTC. Translating it yields CASRVTEGNYGYTF.